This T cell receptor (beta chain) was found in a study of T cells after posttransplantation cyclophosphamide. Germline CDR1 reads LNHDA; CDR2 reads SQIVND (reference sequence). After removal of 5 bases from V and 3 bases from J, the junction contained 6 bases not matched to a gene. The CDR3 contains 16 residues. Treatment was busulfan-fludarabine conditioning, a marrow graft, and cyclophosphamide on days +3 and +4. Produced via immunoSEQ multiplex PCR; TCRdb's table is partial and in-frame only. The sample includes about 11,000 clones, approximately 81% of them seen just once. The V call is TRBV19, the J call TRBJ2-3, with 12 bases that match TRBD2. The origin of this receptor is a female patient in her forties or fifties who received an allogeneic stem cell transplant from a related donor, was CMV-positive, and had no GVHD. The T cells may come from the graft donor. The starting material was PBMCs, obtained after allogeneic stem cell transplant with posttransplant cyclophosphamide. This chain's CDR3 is CASSGRLAGGTDTQYF. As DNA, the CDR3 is TGTGCCAGTAGTGGTCGTCTAGCGGGGGGGACAGATACGCAGTATTTT.